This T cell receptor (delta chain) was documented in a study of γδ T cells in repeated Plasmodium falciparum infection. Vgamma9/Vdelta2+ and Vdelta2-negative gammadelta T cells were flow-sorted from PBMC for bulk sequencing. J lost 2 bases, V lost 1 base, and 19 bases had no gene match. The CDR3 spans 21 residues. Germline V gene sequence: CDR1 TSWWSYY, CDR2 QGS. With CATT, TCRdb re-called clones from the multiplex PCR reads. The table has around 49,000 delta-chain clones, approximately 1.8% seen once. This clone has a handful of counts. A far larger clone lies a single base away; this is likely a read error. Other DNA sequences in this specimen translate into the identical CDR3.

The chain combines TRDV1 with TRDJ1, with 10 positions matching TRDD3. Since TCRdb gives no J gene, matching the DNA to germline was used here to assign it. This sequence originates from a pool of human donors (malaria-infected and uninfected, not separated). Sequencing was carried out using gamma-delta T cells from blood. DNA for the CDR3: TGTGCTCTTGGGGAACCCCGTTTCCTTCGTAGGTGGGGGATACCAACCGATAAACTCATCTTT. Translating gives CALGEPRFLRRWGIPTDKLIF.